Listed below are T cell receptor beta chains from one sample, sequenced in a study of graft-versus-host responses after intestinal transplantation. Libraries were prepared by immunoSEQ multiplex PCR; TCRdb keeps only in-frame clonotypes and omits some of them. Of 11,000 to 15,000 clones in the sample, more than 65% were seen once. Material: ileum tissue, obtained approximately 27 days after intestinal transplant. These receptors were obtained from a human patient who received an intestinal transplant, so some T cells may come from the graft donor. Each CDR3 is given with its conserved first and last residue. Fields, in order: CDR3 DNA, CDR3 protein, D gene, V gene, J gene, clone size. D genes are given only for firm matches. The size field is filled for only some rows; it gives once, few, many or a size class.

CDR3nt: TGCGCCAGCAGCTTGGACGGGACAGGGCACTACAATGAGCAGTTCTTC
CDR3aa: CASSLDGTGHYNEQFF
d_gene: TRBD1
v_gene: TRBV5-1
j_gene: TRBJ2-1
abundance: -

CDR3nt: TGTGCCAGCAGCCAGGGGATCAATGAGCAGTTCTTC
CDR3aa: CASSQGINEQFF
d_gene: -
v_gene: TRBV25-1
j_gene: TRBJ2-1
abundance: -

CDR3nt: TGTGCCAGCAGTCCCTCCTGGGGGGGGTCAGGGGAGACCCAGTACTTC
CDR3aa: CASSPSWGGSGETQYF
d_gene: TRBD2
v_gene: TRBV11-3
j_gene: TRBJ2-5
abundance: -

CDR3nt: TGTGCCAGCAGTTTGGCGGGACGGACAGGGCATGGCTACACCTTC
CDR3aa: CASSLAGRTGHGYTF
d_gene: TRBD1
v_gene: TRBV28
j_gene: TRBJ1-2
abundance: -

CDR3nt: TGCGCCAGCAGTCAAATATCTCGACGGAGGAACACTGAAGCTTTCTTT
CDR3aa: CASSQISRRRNTEAFF
d_gene: -
v_gene: TRBV23-1
j_gene: TRBJ1-1
abundance: -

CDR3nt: TGCGCCAGCAGCCAAGACTTTACGGCAGATACGCAGTATTTT
CDR3aa: CASSQDFTADTQYF
d_gene: -
v_gene: TRBV4-3
j_gene: TRBJ2-3
abundance: -

CDR3nt: TGTGCCAGCTGTCGGGGGGCGGTTCAAGAGACCCAGTACTTC
CDR3aa: CASCRGAVQETQYF
d_gene: -
v_gene: TRBV7-2
j_gene: TRBJ2-5
abundance: -

CDR3nt: TGTGCCAGCAGCCTACGACTAGCGGCGAACACCGGGGAGCTGTTTTTT
CDR3aa: CASSLRLAANTGELFF
d_gene: TRBD2
v_gene: TRBV5-4
j_gene: TRBJ2-2
abundance: once

CDR3nt: TGCGCCAGCCGCGAGGGGGTCCAAGAGACCCAGTACTTC
CDR3aa: CASREGVQETQYF
d_gene: -
v_gene: TRBV10-2
j_gene: TRBJ2-5
abundance: -

CDR3nt: TGTGCCAGCAGCTTAACTCCCCCGGGACTAGCGGTTGCTAGCACAGATACGCAGTATTTT
CDR3aa: CASSLTPPGLAVASTDTQYF
d_gene: TRBD2
v_gene: TRBV7-3
j_gene: TRBJ2-3
abundance: -

CDR3nt: TGCGCCAGCAGACTAGCGGGGGGCCGGGATACGCAGTATTTT
CDR3aa: CASRLAGGRDTQYF
d_gene: TRBD2
v_gene: TRBV10-2
j_gene: TRBJ2-3
abundance: -

CDR3nt: TGTGCCATCTCATCTGGGACAACTAATCAGCCCCAGCATTTT
CDR3aa: CAISSGTTNQPQHF
d_gene: -
v_gene: TRBV10-3
j_gene: TRBJ1-5
abundance: -

CDR3nt: TGTGCCAGCAGTCCAAGAAACAGTTTAGAAGCTTTCTTT
CDR3aa: CASSPRNSLEAFF
d_gene: -
v_gene: TRBV27
j_gene: TRBJ1-1
abundance: -

CDR3nt: TGTGCCAGTACCTTGACCGGGGTACTCGATGAGCAGTTCTTC
CDR3aa: CASTLTGVLDEQFF
d_gene: -
v_gene: TRBV19
j_gene: TRBJ2-1
abundance: -

CDR3nt: TGTGCCAGCAGCTTAAGCCATACCAGCGGGGGCAGAAGCAATGAGCAGTTCTTC
CDR3aa: CASSLSHTSGGRSNEQFF
d_gene: TRBD2
v_gene: TRBV7-6
j_gene: TRBJ2-1
abundance: -

CDR3nt: TGTGCCAGCAGTCGGAGTGAATATAGCAATCAGCCCCAGCATTTT
CDR3aa: CASSRSEYSNQPQHF
d_gene: -
v_gene: TRBV27
j_gene: TRBJ1-5
abundance: -

CDR3nt: TGTGCCAGCAGCTTGAACAGGGAGGGTGAAAAACTGTTTTTT
CDR3aa: CASSLNREGEKLFF
d_gene: -
v_gene: TRBV7-2
j_gene: TRBJ1-4
abundance: few

CDR3nt: TGCGCCAGCAGCCAAGTATACAGGGGGCTTTTCCAAGAGACCCAGTACTTC
CDR3aa: CASSQVYRGLFQETQYF
d_gene: TRBD1
v_gene: TRBV4-3
j_gene: TRBJ2-5
abundance: -